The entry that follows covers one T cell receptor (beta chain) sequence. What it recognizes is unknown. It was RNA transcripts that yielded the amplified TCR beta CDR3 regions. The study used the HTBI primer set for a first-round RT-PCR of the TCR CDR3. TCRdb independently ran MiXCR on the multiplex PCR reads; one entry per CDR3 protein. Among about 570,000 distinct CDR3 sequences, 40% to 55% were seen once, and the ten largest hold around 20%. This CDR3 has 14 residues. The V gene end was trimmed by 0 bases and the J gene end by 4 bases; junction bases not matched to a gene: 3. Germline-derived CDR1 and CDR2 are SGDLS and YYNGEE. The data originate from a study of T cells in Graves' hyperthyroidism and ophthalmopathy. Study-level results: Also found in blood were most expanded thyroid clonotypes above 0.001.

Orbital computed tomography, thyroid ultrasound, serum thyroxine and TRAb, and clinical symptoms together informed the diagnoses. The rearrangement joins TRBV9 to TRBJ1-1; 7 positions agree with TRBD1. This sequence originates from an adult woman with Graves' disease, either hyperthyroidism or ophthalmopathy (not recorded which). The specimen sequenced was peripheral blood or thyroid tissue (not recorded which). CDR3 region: CASSVEGAGTEAFF. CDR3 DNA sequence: TGTGCCAGCAGCGTAGAGGGGGCAGGCACTGAAGCTTTCTTT.